The 28 T cell receptor beta chains below come from one sample, sequenced in a study of T cell changes during pregnancy in multiple sclerosis. Sequencing was performed with immunoSEQ multiplex PCR; in TCRdb, only in-frame clones are kept and a portion is missing. The sample yields roughly 53,000 clones, roughly 92% seen once. Source: CD4+ T cells from peripheral blood mononuclear cells, taken in the third trimester of pregnancy. These receptors were taken from a female donor with multiple sclerosis, enrolled in a pregnancy study.

V is TRBV4-2 and J is TRBJ2-7, with 11 bases that match TRBD2. Germline V gene sequence: CDR1 LGHNA, CDR2 YNFKEQ. V lost 0 bases, J lost 8 bases, and 6 bases stayed unmatched. The CDR3 is made up of 15 amino acids. The CDR3 protein is CASSQDPLAGAQQYF. The CDR3 nucleotides read TGTGCCAGCAGCCAAGATCCACTAGCGGGAGCACAGCAGTACTTC.

The chain links TRBV5-1 to TRBJ2-2, with TRBD2 identical over 9 bases. The germline V gene encodes CDR1 SGHRS and CDR2 YFSETQ. J was trimmed by 0 bases and V by 2 bases; bases with no gene match: 11. The CDR3 sequence is 19 residues long. CDR3 sequence reads: CASSLGQKAGGSNTGELFF. The CDR3 bases are TGCGCCAGCAGCTTAGGTCAAAAAGCGGGAGGTTCGAACACCGGGGAGCTGTTTTTT.

About this clone: Its ends do not fully match the called genes, so a read error is possible. The gene calls are TRBV7-7 and TRBJ2-1, with D perhaps TRBD1 (5 bases). Germline lookup yields CDR1 SSHAT and CDR2 FNYEAQ (reference sequence). CDR3 size: 13 residues. As DNA, the CDR3 is TGTGCTAGCAGCGTTGACAGAACGGATGAGCAGTTCTTC. Translating gives CASSVDRTDEQFF.

This clone is a singleton in its sample. In DNA, the CDR3 is TGTGCCAGCAGTCCTGGGACTAGCCCCTACAATGAGCAGTTCTTC. It translates to CASSPGTSPYNEQFF. This sequence joins TRBV25-1 and TRBJ2-1; 9 bases agree with TRBD2. Germline loops: CDR1 MGHDK, CDR2 SYGVNS. This CDR3 has 15 residues. The ends lost 5 bases at V and 2 bases at J; junction bases unmatched: 4.

This rearrangement joins TRBV19 to TRBJ2-7; TRBD2 matches 8 bases. The CDR3 is made up of 13 amino acids. V shed 4 bases and J 6 bases; nucleotides not matched to a gene: 5. Germline lookup yields CDR1 LNHDA and CDR2 SQIVND (reference sequence). DNA of the CDR3: TGTGCCAGTAGTACTGGACTAGCATCCGAGCAGTACTTC. This codes for CASSTGLASEQYF.

The J gene is TRBJ1-1, the V gene TRBV6-6, with D uncertain. Trimming took off 5 bases at V and 5 bases at J, with 12 bases between the two ends. This CDR3 comprises 13 residues. Germline CDR1 is MNHNY and CDR2 is SVGAGI (reference sequence). CDR3 residues: CASSRLRETEAFF. DNA of the CDR3: TGTGCCAGCAGTCGTTTAAGAGAGACTGAAGCTTTCTTT.

The V and J genes are TRBV5-1 and TRBJ2-3; D is uncertain. V was shortened by 4 bases and J by 2 bases, with 5 bases between the two germline ends. The CDR3 covers 12 residues. CDR1 is SGHRS, CDR2 YFSETQ, per germline. This CDR3 is CASSVNTDTQYF. CDR3 bases: TGCGCCAGCAGCGTCAACACAGATACGCAGTATTTT. The full variable domain, rest sourced from reference TRBV5-1 and TRBJ2-3, is KAGVTQTPRYLIKTRGQQVTLSCSPISGHRSVSWYQQTPGQGLQFLFEYFSETQRNKGNFPGRFSGRQFSNSRSEMNVSTLELGDSALYLCASSVNTDTQYFGPGTRLTVL.

The sample holds a few counts of this clone. The rearrangement uses TRBV19 and TRBJ1-1; 7 bases are a match to TRBD1. Germline-derived CDR1 and CDR2 are LNHDA and SQIVND (reference sequence). The junction had 9 bases not matched to a gene; V was cut back by 5 bases and J by 0 bases. This CDR3 has 16 residues. In DNA, the CDR3 is TGTGCCAGTAGTCGAGGCAGGGGGAGTGTGAACACTGAAGCTTTCTTT. Protein product: CASSRGRGSVNTEAFF.

The chain joins TRBV7-2 to TRBJ1-2, with D unresolved. Germline assignment: CDR1 SGHTA and CDR2 FQGNSA. This CDR3 region has 11 residues. V lost 1 base and J 8 bases, leaving 5 bases between the germline ends. The CDR3 coding sequence is TGTGCCAGCAGCTTAGTCCAGGGCTACACCTTC. This sequence encodes CASSLVQGYTF.

A few counts support this clone. J is TRBJ1-1 and V is TRBV14, with D uncertain. Trimming removed 1 base from V and 0 bases from J, with 15 bases in between. This CDR3 is built from 17 residues. The germline gives CDR1 SGHDN, CDR2 FVKESK. In DNA, the CDR3 is TGTGCCAGCAGCCAAGTGGCTAGTAACTCACTGAACACTGAAGCTTTCTTT. Protein sequence: CASSQVASNSLNTEAFF.

This clone came up once. The chain carries TRBV6-5 and TRBJ2-5; 8 positions match TRBD1. V lost 2 bases to trimming and J lost 4 bases; unmatched junction nucleotides: 6. This CDR3 comprises 15 residues. Germline V gene sequence: CDR1 MNHEY, CDR2 SVGAGI. Here the CDR3 reads CASSYGQGVGETQYF. The CDR3 bases are TGTGCCAGCAGTTACGGACAGGGCGTGGGAGAGACCCAGTACTTC.

The chain employs TRBV5-8 and TRBJ2-7, with 9 bases matching TRBD1. This CDR3 is 14 amino acids long. Unmatched junction bases numbered 5, after V lost 5 bases and J lost 2 bases. Germline V gene lookup returns CDR1 SGHTS and CDR2 YDEGEE. CDR3 sequence: CASRTGTGPYEQYF. CDR3 bases: TGTGCCAGCAGGACCGGGACAGGGCCCTACGAGCAGTACTTC.

The chain is built from TRBV18 and TRBJ2-7; TRBD1 matches 8 bases. The CDR3 contains 15 residues. Unmatched junction bases numbered 6, after V lost 5 bases and J lost 0 bases. Per germline, CDR1 KGHSH and CDR2 LQKENI. The CDR3 nucleotides read TGTGCCAGCTCAATGACAGGGGTCCGCTCCTACGAGCAGTACTTC. The encoded protein is CASSMTGVRSYEQYF.

This chain uses TRBV5-1 with TRBJ1-3; a possible D gene is TRBD1 (6 bases). CDR1 and CDR2 from the germline V gene are SGHRS and YFSETQ. The CDR3 totals 16 residues. Deletions cut 0 bases from V and 2 bases from J, with 12 bases between. CDR3 sequence: CASSLAGQQTGNTIYF. CDR3 nucleotides: TGCGCCAGCAGCTTGGCGGGACAACAAACTGGAAACACCATATATTTT.

J is TRBJ2-4 and V is TRBV6-1; 7 nucleotides line up with TRBD1. CDR1 and CDR2 (germline): MNHNS, SASEGT. J gave up 1 base and V 4 bases, and 4 bases lay outside the gene matches. The CDR3 runs 15 residues. Here the CDR3 DNA reads TGTGCCAGCAGTGCCTCGGGACAGGCCAAAAACATTCAGTACTTC. This gives the protein CASSASGQAKNIQYF.

The chain recombines TRBV7-2 with TRBJ2-1; D gene ambiguous. Germline CDR1 reads SGHTA; CDR2 reads FQGNSA. CDR3 length: 14 residues. V lost 5 bases, J lost 8 bases, and 16 bases lay in between. The DNA for the CDR3 is TGTGCCAGCAGCCCGAGCGTACTCAACCATGAGCAGTTCTTC. Encoded protein: CASSPSVLNHEQFF.

The gene calls are TRBV15 and TRBJ2-2, with D unclear. The V end was cut by 0 bases, the J end by 4 bases, with 12 bases between. Germline V gives CDR1 LNHNV, CDR2 YYDKDF (reference sequence). The CDR3 is made up of 16 amino acids. The CDR3 region has the DNA TGTGCCACCAGCAGAGATCGATGGAGACCCACCGGGGAGCTGTTTTTT. This codes for CATSRDRWRPTGELFF.

The CDR3 region is CASSFGQGLGAFF. Written as DNA, the CDR3 is TGTGCCAGCTCATTCGGACAGGGGTTAGGAGCTTTCTTT. The chain links TRBV18 to TRBJ1-1, with 9 bases that match TRBD1. The germline CDR1 and CDR2 sequences are KGHSH and LQKENI. J was trimmed by 10 bases and V by 5 bases; bases with no gene match: 8. The CDR3 has 13 residues.

CDR3 sequence (DNA): TGTGCCAGTAGTATAAGGGCAGGGCCTGACTACGAGCAGTACTTC. Protein product: CASSIRAGPDYEQYF. V and J are TRBV19 and TRBJ2-7, with D maybe TRBD1 (5 bases). Germline CDR1 reads LNHDA; CDR2 reads SQIVND (reference sequence). The CDR3 consists of 15 residues. V lost 2 bases and J 3 bases, leaving 14 bases between the germline ends.

This clone was observed once. This chain uses TRBV4-1 with TRBJ2-6; no reliable D call. This CDR3 region has 12 residues. The germline V and J ends were trimmed by 11 bases and 4 bases, with 9 bases remaining between them. CDR1 is MGHRA, CDR2 YSYEKL, per germline. In DNA form, the CDR3 reads TGCGCCTCCGGGTCCGGGGCCAACGTCCTGACTTTC. Amino acids: CASGSGANVLTF.

This chain connects TRBV9 to TRBJ2-5; TRBD2 matches 8 bases. Losses at the gene ends were 3 bases for V and 5 bases for J; bases not matched to a gene: 3. Germline V gene sequence: CDR1 SGDLS, CDR2 YYNGEE. The CDR3 is made up of 13 amino acids. Written as DNA, the CDR3 is TGTGCCAGCAGCGCGAGCGGGAGTGAGACCCAGTACTTC. It codes for CASSASGSETQYF. Together with reference TRBV9 and TRBJ2-5, the CDR3 gives the full variable domain: DSGVTQTPKHLITATGQRVTLRCSPRSGDLSVYWYQQSLDQGLQFLIQYYNGEERAKGNILERFSAQQFPDLHSELNLSSLELGDSALYFCASSASGSETQYFGPGTRLLVL.

This clone was seen a single time. The chain employs TRBV9 and TRBJ2-3, with TRBD2 matching 7 bases. Germline CDR1 and CDR2: SGDLS and YYNGEE. Germline trimming cut 1 base from V and 9 bases from J; bases unmatched to any gene: 20. This CDR3 comprises 18 residues. The CDR3 sequence: CASSVKGADGRMQNTQYF. DNA of the CDR3: TGTGCCAGCAGCGTAAAAGGGGCCGACGGGAGGATGCAGAACACGCAGTATTTT. The whole variable domain, filled in from reference TRBV9 and TRBJ2-3, reads DSGVTQTPKHLITATGQRVTLRCSPRSGDLSVYWYQQSLDQGLQFLIQYYNGEERAKGNILERFSAQQFPDLHSELNLSSLELGDSALYFCASSVKGADGRMQNTQYFGPGTRLTVL.

CDR3 residues: CASSTIGGAGTEAFF. Written as DNA, the CDR3 is TGTGCCAGTAGTACTATTGGGGGGGCCGGCACTGAAGCTTTCTTT. The V gene is TRBV19, the J gene TRBJ1-1, with a tentative D call TRBD1 (6 bases). Trimming left V 4 bases short and J 4 bases short, with 16 bases between. The length of the CDR3 is 15 residues. Per germline, CDR1 LNHDA and CDR2 SQIVND (reference sequence).

DNA for the CDR3: TGTGCCAGCAGCTTGGGACGGGAGTATTACAATGAGCAGTTCTTC. Amino acid sequence: CASSLGREYYNEQFF. This chain joins TRBV5-4 and TRBJ2-1; tentatively, D is TRBD2 (6 bases). V was clipped by 0 bases and J by 4 bases, with 11 bases between them. Germline V gene lookup returns CDR1 SGHNT and CDR2 YYREEE (reference sequence). The CDR3 has 15 amino acids.

J is TRBJ2-7 and V is TRBV5-4; the match to TRBD1 covers 8 bases. Germline loops: CDR1 SGHNT, CDR2 YYREEE (reference sequence). This CDR3 has 15 residues. CDR3 DNA: TGTGCTACAAAGACCAGCGCACAGGGGGATTACGAGCAGTACTTC. It encodes CATKTSAQGDYEQYF. The full variable domain, with the rest looked up from reference TRBV5-4 and TRBJ2-7, is ETGVTQSPTHLIKTRGQQVTLRCSSQSGHNTVSWYQQALGQGPQFIFQYYREEENGRGNFPPRFSGLQFPNYSSELNVNALELDDSALYLCATKTSAQGDYEQYFGPGTRLTVT.

The chain employs TRBV6-1 and TRBJ2-5; 7 bases map to TRBD1. V shed 11 bases and J 6 bases; nucleotides not matched to a gene: 15. Germline-derived CDR1 and CDR2 are MNHNS and SASEGT. This CDR3 comprises 14 residues. Here the CDR3 DNA reads TGTGCCGCCAGCCAATTCCGGGACAGAAAGACCCAGTACTTC. This codes for CAASQFRDRKTQYF.

V is TRBV7-2 and J is TRBJ2-7, with TRBD2 identical over 9 bases. This CDR3 spans 15 amino acids. V was clipped by 2 bases and J by 0 bases; unmatched bases: 2. In germline, CDR1 is SGHTA, CDR2 FQGNSA. The CDR3 nucleotides are TGTGCCAGCAGCTTAACTAGCGGGTACTCCTACGAGCAGTACTTC. Amino acid sequence: CASSLTSGYSYEQYF.

The rearrangement joins TRBV19 to TRBJ2-1; weak D call: TRBD1 (6 bases). Germline CDR1 reads LNHDA; CDR2 reads SQIVND (reference sequence). The CDR3 has 12 amino acids. V was shortened by 5 bases and J by 6 bases, with 8 bases between the two germline ends. CDR3 loop: CASSAQGNEQFF. In nucleotides, the CDR3 is TGTGCCAGTAGTGCACAGGGCAATGAGCAGTTCTTC.